Shown below are 14 T cell receptor beta chains from a single sample sequenced in a study of cytomegalovirus exposure and HLA in healthy donors (TCRdb year 2017). The library relied on the immunoSEQ multiplex PCR assay. A mixture of 60 forward primers for TCR Vbeta segments and 13 reverse primers for TCR Jbeta segments was used in the multiplex PCR. TCRdb retrieved this table from immuneACCESS and kept in-frame rearrangements only. Not all clones are present; in checked studies, unresolved V genes account for under half, and no reason is known for the remainder. For this sample the table gives roughly 190,000 clones, of which 70% to 80% were detected only once. The ten largest clones add up to around 1.5% of the sample. Sequenced sample: PBMCs. These receptors were collected from a woman aged 50 to 60 in good health and CMV-seronegative.

The chain uses TRBV6-6 and TRBJ1-6; D is perhaps TRBD1 (5 bases). Germline CDR1 MNHNY, CDR2 SVGAGI (reference sequence). Trimming cost V 2 bases and J 6 bases, with 14 bases left between them. This CDR3 is 16 amino acids long. Here the CDR3 reads CASSYAGRQTNSPLHF. CDR3 sequence (DNA): TGTGCCAGCAGTTACGCGGGACGGCAAACTAATTCACCCCTCCACTTT.

J is TRBJ2-7 and V is TRBV7-9; weak D call: TRBD2 (6 bases). CDR3 length equals 14 residues. The germline V gene encodes CDR1 SEHNR and CDR2 FQNEAQ (reference sequence). Trimming shortened V by 6 bases and J by 6 bases, and 18 bases separated the two germline ends. CDR3 in amino acids: CASSPGVTKGEQYF. CDR3 nucleotides: TGTGCCAGCAGTCCGGGGGTTACCAAGGGCGAGCAGTACTTC.

The rearrangement links TRBV7-2 to TRBJ2-2; no firm D call. The CDR3 covers 12 residues. V lost 2 bases, J lost 5 bases, and 3 bases lay in between. Looked up from germline, CDR1 is SGHTA and CDR2 is FQGNSA. The CDR3 DNA sequence: TGTGCCAGCAGCTTACGGACCGGGGAGCTGTTTTTT. Translated: CASSLRTGELFF.

This chain uses TRBV25-1 with TRBJ2-7; TRBD2 might be the D (7 bases). The CDR3 has 12 residues. The V gene lost 9 bases and the J gene lost 5 bases, with 14 bases spanning the gap. Germline V lookup: CDR1 MGHDK, CDR2 SYGVNS. DNA for the CDR3: TGTGCCAGTATGGCGGGGGCCCACGAGCAGTACTTC. This sequence encodes CASMAGAHEQYF.

The genes are TRBV28 and TRBJ2-7, with D perhaps TRBD2 (6 bases). V was pared by 9 bases and J by 7 bases, with 19 bases between. The CDR3 is made up of 13 amino acids. Germline V gene data show CDR1 as MDHEN and CDR2 as SYDVKM. The CDR3 sequence: CASRGGASGEQYF. CDR3 bases: TGTGCCAGTAGGGGAGGAGCCTCGGGGGAGCAGTACTTC. The whole variable domain, filled in from reference TRBV28 and TRBJ2-7, reads DVKVTQSSRYLVKRTGEKVFLECVQDMDHENMFWYRQDPGLGLRLIYFSYDVKMKEKGDIPEGYSVSREKKERFSLILESASTNQTSMYLCASRGGASGEQYFGPGTRLTVT.

V gene TRBV28 combines with J gene TRBJ2-7; TRBD1 is a possible D gene (6 bases). Trimming pared 3 bases from V and 6 bases from J, leaving 18 bases between. This CDR3 has 15 amino acids. CDR1 and CDR2 (germline): MDHEN, SYDVKM. Here the CDR3 reads CASSLGTGGGSEQYF. Written as DNA, the CDR3 is TGTGCCAGCAGTTTGGGGACGGGTGGGGGCAGCGAGCAGTACTTC. Combining the CDR3 with reference TRBV28 and TRBJ2-7 gives the whole variable domain DVKVTQSSRYLVKRTGEKVFLECVQDMDHENMFWYRQDPGLGLRLIYFSYDVKMKEKGDIPEGYSVSREKKERFSLILESASTNQTSMYLCASSLGTGGGSEQYFGPGTRLTVT.

This clone is a singleton in its sample. The chain joins TRBV18 to TRBJ2-2; D perhaps matches TRBD1 (5 bases). Germline assignment: CDR1 KGHSH and CDR2 LQKENI. The CDR3 has 14 amino acids. Trimming stripped 4 bases from V and 4 bases from J, with 10 bases between. CDR3 amino acids: CASSLRQFTGELFF. The DNA for the CDR3 is TGTGCCAGCTCACTACGACAGTTCACCGGGGAGCTGTTTTTT.

This chain links TRBV2 with TRBJ2-5; D is possibly TRBD1 (6 bases). The germline V and J ends were trimmed by 0 bases and 4 bases, with 15 bases remaining between them. Germline V gives CDR1 SNHLY, CDR2 FYNNEI. The CDR3 runs 16 residues. The CDR3, as DNA: TGTGCCAGCAGTGAAGCCGGGGACACACCACGAGAGACCCAGTACTTC. This sequence encodes CASSEAGDTPRETQYF.

The table lists this clone with a few counts. The chain employs TRBV2 and TRBJ1-2; possible D gene TRBD1, 5 bases. V was trimmed by 6 bases and J by 6 bases, leaving 14 bases between them. This CDR3 is 13 amino acids long. The germline gives CDR1 SNHLY, CDR2 FYNNEI. CDR3 DNA: TGTGCCAGCAGCGAGGGACTAGGGCATGGCTACACCTTC. Translation gives CASSEGLGHGYTF.

The chain joins TRBV6-6 to TRBJ1-4, with TRBD1 as a possible D gene (6 bases). V was pared by 4 bases and J by 2 bases, with 11 bases between. Germline CDR1 reads MNHNY; CDR2 reads SVGAGI (reference sequence). The CDR3 length is 15 residues. The CDR3, as DNA: TGTGCCAGCAGTTGGGGGGGCTCTACTAATGAAAAACTGTTTTTT. Protein: CASSWGGSTNEKLFF.

The gene calls are TRBV2 and TRBJ1-2; 9 nucleotides align to TRBD1. The trim removed 9 bases at V and 5 bases at J, leaving 10 bases unmatched. The CDR3 is 14 residues long. Per germline, CDR1 SNHLY and CDR2 FYNNEI. The CDR3 reads CARNTQTGGYGYTF. DNA for the CDR3: TGTGCCAGGAATACCCAGACAGGGGGGTATGGCTACACCTTC.

The chain recombines TRBV19 with TRBJ1-3; 7 bases map to TRBD1. J was trimmed by 7 bases and V by 11 bases; bases with no gene match: 17. The CDR3 length is 15 residues. CDR1 and CDR2 (germline): LNHDA, SQIVND (reference sequence). The CDR3: CASNPRGLLGNTIYF. Here the CDR3 DNA reads TGTGCCTCAAATCCTAGGGGGCTCCTAGGTAACACCATATATTTT.

This clone appeared a single time. The J gene is TRBJ2-5, the V gene TRBV14; D possibly corresponds to TRBD2 (5 bases). With 1 base removed from V and 5 bases from J, the gap between germline ends came to 17 bases. Germline CDR1 reads SGHDN; CDR2 reads FVKESK. The CDR3 is made up of 16 amino acids. The CDR3 nucleotides are TGTGCCAGCAGCCAAGGGCAACGGGGTCCGTGGGAGACCCAGTACTTC. Translation: CASSQGQRGPWETQYF.

The chain carries TRBV5-8 and TRBJ2-4; 12 bases map to TRBD2. The CDR3 loop spans 18 amino acids. Per germline, CDR1 SGHTS and CDR2 YDEGEE. J lost 0 bases, V lost 6 bases, and 10 bases had no gene match. CDR3 loop: CASNPGTSGPIAKNIQYF. The CDR3 DNA is TGTGCCAGCAACCCAGGGACTAGCGGGCCGATAGCCAAAAACATTCAGTACTTC.